This T cell receptor beta chain originates from a study of CD8+ T cells in alopecia areata. Study-wide findings and caveats: Relative to mice, TCR sharing across patients was less clear, a difference possibly HLA-related. Scalp specimens additionally yield sequences from normal skin's resident alphabeta T cells. Especially in alopecia totalis/universalis, lesional scalp showed greater clonality than normal scalp did.

This clone was observed a few times. No antigen is known for it. The authors extracted RNA and reverse transcribed it into cDNA as the sequencing template. Measured with immunoSEQ multiplex PCR; TCRdb has only the in-frame clones, and not every one. Of around 190,000 clones listed, approximately 53% are singletons. The CDR3 has 14 residues. V was pared by 4 bases and J by 4 bases, with 12 bases between. Germline CDR1 is SGHDN and CDR2 is FVKESK. The gene calls are TRBV14 and TRBJ2-3; possibly TRBD2 for D (6 bases). This TCR came from a human donor in good health. The sequenced sample consisted of CD8+ T cells sorted from blood. For the CDR3, the DNA is TGTGCCAGCAGCCGTAGACTAGGACCAGATACGCAGTATTTT. It translates to CASSRRLGPDTQYF.